This T cell receptor beta chain emerged from a study of T-cell reconstitution after alpha-beta-depleted transplantation in children. General study findings and limits: At the one-year point after transplant, T-cell counts and TCRbeta diversity were found to come mostly from T cells that had been newly produced. Several hundred expanded graft clones reportedly were the source of alpha-beta T cells about two months after transplant.

As it was prepared, the TCRbeta library received unique molecular identifiers. TCRdb re-derived calls from the PCR reads in MiXCR, one entry per CDR3 protein. The sample yields approximately 500,000 distinct CDR3 sequences, about 10% seen once. This clonotype was seen ten or more times. Antigen unknown. The CDR3 is 13 amino acids. With 7 bases removed from V and 2 bases from J, the gap between germline ends came to 12 bases. The TCR comes from a child aged 2 to 15 with inherited bone marrow failure, due to receive a stem cell transplant. The chain uses TRBV12-3 or TRBV12-4 and TRBJ2-7; D may be TRBD2 (6 bases). The specimen comprised PBMCs, sampled before TCRalphabeta/CD19-depleted stem cell transplant. In DNA, the CDR3 is TGTGCCAGCACCCCGCCGGGAGCCTACGAGCAGTACTTC. Amino acids: CASTPPGAYEQYF.